This TCR beta chain was recorded in a study of identical twins (dated by TCRdb to about 2016). With respect to the entire study: To test whether fetal clonotypes persist, the study used deep sequencing on TCR alpha and beta repertoires from monozygotic twins, unrelated adults of various ages, and cord blood. To rule out contamination, the twin experiments were replicated at different times with different library preparation protocols.

Overall results and qualifications from the work: Compared with coincidental sharing between unrelated individuals, an excess of low generation-probability sequences was observed among out-of-frame TCR alpha sequences shared between twins. Zero-insertion analyses could be partly confounded by invariant T cells such as MAIT and iNKT, though diverse VJ usage argued against such confounding for most clonotypes. In beta out-of-frame sequences, excess twin sharing was weaker, because having fewer shared sequences lowered the signal-to-noise ratio. Because the same donors could not be followed over many years, the conclusions depended on cross-sectional statistical analysis. Fewer insertions were carried by abundant cord blood beta clonotypes; a weaker similar trend was observed in young adult naive repertoires, while no such trend was observed in memory repertoires. In monozygotic twins, recombination models systematically underestimated out-of-frame TCR alpha sharing, but the models matched the sharing seen between unrelated individuals.

The protocol used for the library was 5' RACE. Sequencing instrument: Illumina HiSeq 2000. Template switching introduced a universal primer binding site; the final cDNA contained a unique molecular identifier, enabling accurate counting of TCR cDNA molecules. First-strand cDNA for TCR alpha and beta chains was synthesized from specific primers in the conserved constant-segment region. To control for contamination, every cDNA library carried two barcodes: a SMART-Mk sample barcode plus Illumina barcodes. TruSeq adapter sequences, together with Illumina sample barcodes, were added in two successive PCR steps. The Illumina HiSeq platform was used with custom primers to sequence TCR alpha and beta cDNA libraries. The paper's processing steps were these. MiGEC was used to process raw reads and extract unique molecular identifiers, and MiXCR was used to find CDR3 positions. For each individual, recombination models were inferred using an EM algorithm with the repgenHMM and IGoR tools. The analysis of shared clonotypes was done with the tcR package in R, with sharing normalized by the product of cloneset sizes. Out-of-frame nonproductive sequences were analyzed to study raw recombination free of thymic and clonal selection effects. TCRdb itself trimmed the public reads at Q25 with fastp, ran MiXCR and retained productive beta chains. Entries are consolidated by CDR3 protein sequence, retaining the most common genes and DNA. The V and J calls, along with clone size, are taken from TCRdb and not from the paper's own processing. The sample records fewer than 500,000 distinct CDR3 sequences, about 24% of which are singletons. About 3% of the sample comes from the top ten.

All donors were healthy Caucasians. The twin cohort comprised three pairs of female monozygotic twins, all aged roughly 18 to 29 years. CD4+ and CD8+ T cell populations were isolated with positive isolation kits from Invitrogen. A remark on this clonotype: Which antigen it targets is not known. Base qualities are missing; no much larger clone stands one base away.

As encoded in the germline V gene, CDR1 is SGHRS while CDR2 is YFSETQ. Trimming removed 3 bases from V and 0 bases from J, leaving 13 bases between the germline ends. Taken from cysteine to phenylalanine, the CDR3 has 15 residues. Of all the DNA, just the CDR3 is kept, 45 bases in frame from base 1. The sample was also reused in another study, on T cells expressing NK-cell markers. Drawing on the second study: Fewer than ten donors provided sorted CD3+CD56+NKG2C+, CD3+CD56+NKG2C- and CD3+CD56-NKG2C+ T-cell subsets, whose TCR beta-chain repertoires were profiled. Among the eight sequenced donors, seven were HCMV-seropositive and one was HCMV-seronegative. To restrict sorting to alphabetaTCR-expressing T cells, an anti-gammadeltaTCR antibody was added in several experiments. In roughly 6 donors, the dominant CD3+CD56+NKG2C+ clonotypes ranked among the top 10 CD8+ clonotypes, making up 1.0-7.0% of CD8+ T cells. Those dominant clonotypes were again the most abundant among CD3+CD56-NKG2C+ cells in a few donors, at about 25-60.1%. Whether the expanded NKG2C-expressing T cell clones were specific for HCMV antigens was left unclear. The study sequenced eight donors, all healthy volunteers chosen at random: three men and five women. HCMV serostatus was determined by detecting HCMV-specific IgG in serum with a commercial ELISA kit. MIGEC was used to demultiplex reads and group the reads by UMI, and MiTCR was used to assemble and quantify clonotypes. To exclude erroneous sequences, only TCR cDNA sequences supported by at least two reads were retained. The tcR package was used for downstream repertoire analysis, and clonotypes were matched across fractions by CDR3 nucleotide sequence plus V segment. VDJmatch was used to annotate antigen specificity against VDJdb, with one amino acid substitution in CDR3 permitted.

The sequencing input was CD4+ T cells sorted from blood. The sequence was obtained from a woman younger than 35 in good health. Recombination linked TRBV5-1 to TRBJ2-7, and possibly TRBD2, on 6 matching bases. The CDR3 here reads CASSSTAGNSYEQYF. The base sequence is TGCGCCAGCAGCTCTACAGCGGGTAACTCCTACGAGCAGTACTTC.